This TCR beta chain was documented in a study of blood T cell repertoires in COVID-19. In the study overall: COVID-19 samples collected from the United States, Italy and Spain covered acute and convalescent phases.

The trim removed 7 bases at V and 4 bases at J, leaving 18 bases unmatched. CDR3 length equals 20 residues. Germline V gene data show CDR1 as SNHLY and CDR2 as FYNNEI. As handled by the study authors: Nucleated cell counts were estimated from reference gene primer amplification. The method was immunoSEQ multiplex PCR; TCRdb's version includes in-frame clones alone and lacks a portion of them. D and trimming were read from the DNA, whereas the V and J calls and clone size are those reported in that table. The sample yields 320,000 or so clones, roughly 87% seen once. Cohort 3 donors were reported recovered after two negative PCRs, clearance, or symptom resolution.

The gene calls are TRBV2 and TRBJ2-6; TRBD1 matches 11 bases. The source material was PBMCs or T cells enriched from blood (not recorded which). The clonotype originates from a woman aged 30 to 39 who had recovered from COVID-19. The CDR3 DNA is TGTGCCAGCACCAGCGTGGGGGCCGGGACAGGGGGATCGGGGGCCAACGTCCTGACTTTC. This codes for CASTSVGAGTGGSGANVLTF.